One and the same sample provided the 18 T cell receptor beta chains below, sequenced in a study of early T cells in non-severe SARS-CoV-2 infection. TCRdb reanalysed the 5' RACE reads using MiXCR and keeps one entry per CDR3 protein. The table records tens of thousands of distinct CDR3 sequences, roughly 10% of them present only once. The specimen sequenced was whole blood. The receptors were sampled from an adult who was a healthcare worker with PCR-confirmed SARS-CoV-2 infection or an uninfected control (not recorded which).

At least ten counts were recorded for this clonotype. The chain couples TRBV15 to TRBJ1-6; the D is unclear. CDR1 is LNHNV, CDR2 YYDKDF, per germline (reference sequence). The CDR3 length is 15 residues. V was shortened by 0 bases and J by 6 bases, with 9 bases between the two germline ends. CDR3 nucleotide sequence: TGTGCCACCAGCAGAGATTTTACAGTTAATTCACCCCTCCACTTT. Protein sequence: CATSRDFTVNSPLHF.

This clonotype was recorded many times. This chain links TRBV19 with TRBJ1-5; D is perhaps TRBD1 (5 bases). The germline V and J ends were trimmed by 7 bases and 1 base, with 11 bases remaining between them. Germline loops: CDR1 LNHDA, CDR2 SQIVND (reference sequence). This CDR3 has 14 amino acids. The CDR3 DNA is TGTGCCAGTACAAACCGGGACAGCAATCAGCCCCAGCATTTT. As protein: CASTNRDSNQPQHF.

The sample holds many counts of this clonotype. The chain combines TRBV29-1 with TRBJ1-3; weak D call: TRBD1 (5 bases). Germline V gene lookup returns CDR1 SQVTM and CDR2 ANQGSEA. Trimming shortened V by 7 bases and J by 11 bases, and 18 bases separated the two germline ends. The CDR3 loop spans 12 amino acids. CDR3 nucleotides: TGCAGCGCTCGAGGGGAGGGTCTCGCCATATATTTT. Encoded protein: CSARGEGLAIYF.

The rearrangement joins TRBV6-2 or TRBV6-3 to TRBJ1-2; D remains ambiguous. Germline assignment: CDR1 MNHEY and CDR2 SVGEGT. This CDR3 spans 16 amino acids. Trimming stripped 6 bases from V and 2 bases from J, with 19 bases between. The CDR3 reads CASSAFSREDNYGYTF. DNA for the CDR3: TGTGCCAGCAGCGCTTTCAGTAGAGAGGACAACTATGGCTACACCTTC.

The genes are TRBV7-2 and TRBJ1-1; no clear D. This CDR3 is 12 amino acids long. From germline, CDR1 is SGHTA and CDR2 FQGNSA. Trimming stripped 5 bases from V and 7 bases from J, with 11 bases between. CDR3 in DNA: TGTGCCAGCAGCCCCCGGAGAAGTGAAGCTTTCTTT. Its translation is CASSPRRSEAFF.

The chain uses TRBV4-1 and TRBJ1-1; D unclear. The V end was cut by 0 bases, the J end by 9 bases, with 8 bases between. This CDR3 is 12 amino acids long. Germline CDR1 is MGHRA and CDR2 is YSYEKL. The CDR3 DNA reads as TGCGCCAGCAGCCAAGACTCACGGAAAGCTTTCTTT. It is translated as CASSQDSRKAFF.

The V and J genes are TRBV29-1 and TRBJ1-5, with TRBD1 as a possible D gene (6 bases). The CDR3 is made up of 12 amino acids. Trimming took off 4 bases at V and 5 bases at J, with 9 bases between the two ends. Germline-derived CDR1 and CDR2 are SQVTM and ANQGSEA. The CDR3 region has the DNA TGCAGCGTTGGACAGGAGGATCAGCCCCAGCATTTT. The encoded protein is CSVGQEDQPQHF. Variable domain in full (rest from reference TRBV29-1 and TRBJ1-5): SAVISQKPSRDICQRGTSLTIQCQVDSQVTMMFWYRQQPGQSLTLIATANQGSEATYESGFVIDKFPISRPNLTFSTLTVSNMSPEDSSIYLCSVGQEDQPQHFGDGTRLSIL.

This clonotype was seen many times. The gene calls are TRBV6-2 or TRBV6-3 and TRBJ2-6; D perhaps matches TRBD1 (5 bases). The V end lost 2 bases, the J end lost 0 bases, and 14 bases lay between the germline ends. This CDR3 comprises 18 residues. Germline V CDR1 and CDR2: MNHEY, SVGEGT. CDR3 DNA sequence: TGTGCCAGCAGTTACATTAAGGGGTGGCGCTCTGGGGCCAACGTCCTGACTTTC. It yields the protein CASSYIKGWRSGANVLTF.

This rearrangement joins TRBV2 to TRBJ1-1; D remains ambiguous. Germline V gene lookup returns CDR1 SNHLY and CDR2 FYNNEI. This CDR3 comprises 11 residues. Trimming took off 2 bases at V and 9 bases at J, with 7 bases between the two ends. The CDR3 DNA is TGTGCCAGCAGTGAACGGGTTCAAGCTTTCTTT. Translating it yields CASSERVQAFF. Combining the CDR3 with reference TRBV2 and TRBJ1-1 gives the whole variable domain EPEVTQTPSHQVTQMGQEVILRCVPISNHLYFYWYRQILGQKVEFLVSFYNNEISEKSEIFDDQFSVERPDGSNFTLKIRSTKLEDSAMYFCASSERVQAFFGQGTRLTVV.

This clonotype was counted only a few times. V usage is TRBV25-1 and J usage is TRBJ2-5; D could derive from TRBD1 or TRBD2 (6 bases each). Between the trimmed V and J ends, which lost 3 bases and 14 bases, there was a span of 13 bases. The length of the CDR3 is 11 residues. From germline, CDR1 is MGHDK and CDR2 SYGVNS. The CDR3 DNA follows: TGTGCCAGCAGTGATCACAGGGAGGCCTACTTC. Its translation is CASSDHREAYF. The full variable domain, with the rest looked up from reference TRBV25-1 and TRBJ2-5, is EADIYQTPRYLVIGTGKKITLECSQTMGHDKMYWYQQDPGMELHLIHYSYGVNSTEKGDLSSESTVSRIRTEHFPLTLESARPSHTSQYLCASSDHREAYFGPGTRLLVL.

The chain couples TRBV5-1 to TRBJ2-5; D may be TRBD2 (5 bases). This CDR3 has 14 amino acids. Germline assignment: CDR1 SGHRS and CDR2 YFSETQ. V was trimmed by 4 bases and J by 0 bases, leaving 10 bases between them. The CDR3 coding sequence is TGCGCCAGCAGCCCCGGGAACTACCAAGAGACCCAGTACTTC. Residues: CASSPGNYQETQYF.

This clonotype was seen ten or more times. This sequence joins TRBV10-3 and TRBJ2-3; D tentatively reads TRBD1 or TRBD2 (6 bases each). V was trimmed by 2 bases and J by 3 bases, leaving 15 bases between them. There are 16 residues in the CDR3. Germline V gene sequence: CDR1 ENHRY, CDR2 SYGVKD. CDR3 region: CAISETGALWTDTQYF. The CDR3 coding sequence is TGTGCCATCAGTGAGACGGGGGCCCTTTGGACAGATACGCAGTATTTT.

This clonotype has only a few counts. The CDR3 DNA sequence: TGCAGCGTTGAAGATCAAGGTGGATGGAACATTCAGTACTTC. Residues: CSVEDQGGWNIQYF. The chain combines TRBV29-1 with TRBJ2-4; D not resolved. This CDR3 is 14 amino acids long. Per germline, CDR1 SQVTM and CDR2 ANQGSEA. Trimming shortened V by 0 bases and J by 7 bases, and 13 bases separated the two germline ends. Using reference TRBV29-1 and TRBJ2-4 for the parts outside the CDR3, the full variable domain is SAVISQKPSRDICQRGTSLTIQCQVDSQVTMMFWYRQQPGQSLTLIATANQGSEATYESGFVIDKFPISRPNLTFSTLTVSNMSPEDSSIYLCSVEDQGGWNIQYFGAGTRLSVL.

This clonotype was seen a few times. The rearrangement uses TRBV18 and TRBJ1-6, with D uncertain. The CDR3 has 15 residues. V was shortened by 3 bases and J by 10 bases, with 16 bases between the two germline ends. Germline CDR1 KGHSH, CDR2 LQKENI. CDR3 protein: CASSPTTERRSPLHF. Written as DNA, the CDR3 is TGTGCCAGCTCACCGACCACAGAGCGAAGATCACCCCTCCACTTT.

This sequence joins TRBV5-1 and TRBJ2-5, with D perhaps matching TRBD1 (6 bases). Trimming took 0 bases from V and 0 from J, leaving 9 bases between them. Per germline, CDR1 SGHRS and CDR2 YFSETQ. CDR3 length equals 15 residues. Here the CDR3 reads CASSLAGTYQETQYF. CDR3 sequence (DNA): TGCGCCAGCAGCTTGGCCGGGACATACCAAGAGACCCAGTACTTC.

This clonotype has a count of ten or more. The rearrangement joins TRBV7-2 to TRBJ2-1; 9 bases are a match to TRBD2. The CDR3 length is 14 residues. From germline, CDR1 is SGHTA and CDR2 FQGNSA. Losses at the gene ends were 5 bases for V and 7 bases for J; bases not matched to a gene: 6. The CDR3 nucleotides read TGTGCCAGCAGCCCGGGACTAGCCACAAATGAGCAGTTCTTC. It encodes CASSPGLATNEQFF.

This clonotype appeared a single time. In DNA form, the CDR3 reads TGCAGTGCTAGCCCGCTAGGGGGCAGTTACGAGCAGTACTTC. It codes for CSASPLGGSYEQYF. V is TRBV20-1 and J is TRBJ2-7, with 7 bases identical to TRBD1. After removal of 3 bases from V and 4 bases from J, the junction contained 9 bases not matched to a gene. The CDR3 sequence is 14 residues long. Germline CDR1 DFQATT, CDR2 SNEGSKA (reference sequence).

This clonotype was seen ten or more times. V usage is TRBV7-8 and J usage is TRBJ1-1, with D tentatively TRBD1 (6 bases). V shed 1 base and J shed 4 bases, with 13 bases lying between them. CDR3 size: 15 residues. Germline CDR1 reads SGHVS; CDR2 reads FQNEAQ. The CDR3 region has the DNA TGTGCCAGCAGCTTAGAAGGGGGTGGGGTCACTGAAGCTTTCTTT. It translates to CASSLEGGGVTEAFF.